Following are 16 T cell receptor beta chains from one sample sequenced in a study of monozygotic twins with inflammatory bowel disease. TCRdb reworked the 5' RACE reads into one entry per CDR3 protein, no DNA. This listing includes 350,000 to 400,000 distinct CDR3 sequences. Sequencing used blood. The receptors shown here come from a human donor with ulcerative colitis or Crohn's disease, or a healthy co-twin of an affected twin (not recorded which).

This chain joins TRBV5-1 and TRBJ2-2; the D call from TCRdb, TRBD2, cannot be confirmed without DNA. Per the germline V gene, CDR1 is SGHRS and CDR2 is YFSETQ. The CDR3 extends over 17 amino acids. CDR3 protein: CASSLGPDVGRIGELFF.

The J gene is TRBJ2-1, the V gene TRBV28; TCRdb calls TRBD2, which cannot be checked without DNA. From germline, CDR1 is MDHEN and CDR2 SYDVKM. This CDR3 contains 12 residues. This CDR3 is CASSVKGHEQFF.

This chain links TRBV5-1 with TRBJ2-1; TCRdb's D call, TRBD2, is unchecked because there is no DNA. Germline assignment: CDR1 SGHRS and CDR2 YFSETQ. The CDR3 runs to 16 residues. The chain's CDR3 is CASSLGSPRGEGEQFF.

The CDR3 is CASSARGLTEAFF. V and J are TRBV6-1 and TRBJ1-1; TCRdb lists TRBD1, though no DNA is available to test this call. The V gene's germline CDR1 is MNHNS and CDR2 SASEGT. The CDR3 loop spans 13 amino acids.

The chain recombines TRBV20-1 with TRBJ1-2. This CDR3 region has 14 residues. CDR1 is DFQATT, CDR2 SNEGSKA, per germline (reference sequence). The chain's CDR3 is CSARGWSGDYGYTF.

CDR3 region: CASSQEGVRRSVVGYYNEQFF. V usage is TRBV4-1 and J usage is TRBJ2-1; TCRdb's assignment of TRBD1 cannot be checked, as there is no DNA. The CDR3 covers 21 residues. CDR1 is MGHRA and CDR2 is YSYEKL in the germline V gene.

The chain uses TRBV7-2 and TRBJ2-1. The CDR3 runs 15 residues. Germline V gene data show CDR1 as SGHTA and CDR2 as FQGNSA. The CDR3 loop is CASSPISSSYNEQFF.

The rearrangement links TRBV6-5 to TRBJ1-3. CDR3 size: 15 residues. Germline V lookup: CDR1 MNHEY, CDR2 SVGAGI. The CDR3 region is CASSYQQGAGNTIYF.

The chain uses TRBV5-1 and TRBJ1-5; TCRdb designates TRBD1, a call that cannot be tested without DNA. This CDR3 region has 15 residues. Germline lookup yields CDR1 SGHRS and CDR2 YFSETQ. The CDR3 reads CASSLGGIRDQPQHF.

The chain is built from TRBV28 and TRBJ1-2. The CDR3 totals 13 residues. Per germline, CDR1 MDHEN and CDR2 SYDVKM. CDR3 residues: CASSLPGPNGYTF.

The V call is TRBV7-2, the J call TRBJ1-1; with no DNA, the TCRdb D assignment of TRBD1 cannot be verified. Germline lookup yields CDR1 SGHTA and CDR2 FQGNSA. CDR3 length equals 16 residues. The chain's CDR3 is CASSRWRARADTEAFF.

This chain uses TRBV29-1 with TRBJ1-1. The CDR3 loop spans 13 amino acids. CDR1 and CDR2 from the germline V gene are SQVTM and ANQGSEA. The CDR3 region is CSVVSRANTEAFF.

The genes are TRBV11-2 and TRBJ2-2; TCRdb selects TRBD2, and the lack of DNA leaves this call unchecked. The CDR3 has 14 amino acids. Per germline, CDR1 SGHAT and CDR2 FQNNGV. The CDR3 protein is CASSFTSGAGELFF.

J is TRBJ2-7 and V is TRBV29-1. The CDR3 is 14 amino acids. Germline V gene lookup returns CDR1 SQVTM and CDR2 ANQGSEA. CDR3: CSVEDPGGSYEQYF.

The chain combines TRBV20-1 with TRBJ2-6; lacking DNA, the TRBD2 call made by TCRdb goes unchecked. The germline V gene encodes CDR1 DFQATT and CDR2 SNEGSKA (reference sequence). This CDR3 spans 12 amino acids. The CDR3 loop reads CSAREGGVRDWF.

CDR3 sequence reads: CSARRVAGASYNEQFF. The genes are TRBV20-1 and TRBJ2-1; with no DNA, the TCRdb D assignment of TRBD2 cannot be verified. Germline-derived CDR1 and CDR2 are DFQATT and SNEGSKA (reference sequence). This CDR3 comprises 16 residues.